These 25 T cell receptor beta chains were sequenced from one sample in a study of shared clonotypes between healthy human individuals. Assay: immunoSEQ multiplex PCR; the TCRdb copy retains only in-frame clones and omits some. The sample holds around 2,000,000 clones; 90% to 95% are singletons and the top ten take roughly 1.7%. Naive CD8 cells lacked CD45RO, underwent positive selection for CCR7 and left out terminally differentiated effector memory CD45RA+ cells. The sequenced material came from naive CD8+ T cells from PBMCs. The source is a man younger than 35 in good health. Some clones in this sample may be carry-over from other donors' samples.

This chain joins TRBV5-6 and TRBJ2-7; tentatively, D is TRBD1 or TRBD2 (5 bases each). Per the germline V gene, CDR1 is SGHDT and CDR2 is YYEEEE. The CDR3 is 14 amino acids. The V and J ends lost 0 bases and 5 bases respectively, with 12 bases between them. The CDR3 reads CASSLVGGINEQYF. The CDR3 DNA sequence: TGTGCCAGCAGCTTGGTTGGGGGAATAAACGAGCAGTACTTC.

The rearrangement joins TRBV28 to TRBJ1-5; the D is unclear. With 2 bases removed from V and 0 bases from J, the gap between germline ends came to 14 bases. The germline V gene has CDR1 MDHEN and CDR2 SYDVKM. The CDR3 contains 17 residues. This chain's CDR3 is CASSLAPYKNSNQPQHF. In nucleotides, the CDR3 is TGTGCCAGCAGTTTAGCCCCCTACAAGAATAGCAATCAGCCCCAGCATTTT.

V gene TRBV10-1 combines with J gene TRBJ2-3; D call uncertain. The V end lost 0 bases, the J end lost 0 bases, and 7 bases lay between the germline ends. CDR1 is WNHNN, CDR2 SYGVQD, per germline (reference sequence). The length of the CDR3 is 15 residues. The CDR3 reads CASSESGASTDTQYF. The CDR3 nucleotides are TGCGCCAGCAGTGAGTCCGGCGCCAGCACAGATACGCAGTATTTT.

The chain joins TRBV11-2 to TRBJ2-7; D call uncertain. V lost 5 bases to trimming and J lost 3 bases, with 5 bases between them. Per germline, CDR1 SGHAT and CDR2 FQNNGV. The CDR3 extends over 11 amino acids. The CDR3, as DNA: TGTGCCAGCAGCGAAGGCTACGAGCAGTACTTC. Translation: CASSEGYEQYF.

This chain joins TRBV29-1 and TRBJ1-1, with TRBD1 identical over 9 bases. This CDR3 has 13 residues. The trim removed 6 bases at V and 8 bases at J, leaving 10 bases unmatched. Germline values: CDR1 SQVTM, CDR2 ANQGSEA. In nucleotides, the CDR3 is TGCAGCGTGAAGACAGGGGGAGGTAGGGAAGCTTTCTTT. It yields the protein CSVKTGGGREAFF.

J is TRBJ2-7 and V is TRBV6-5; D uncertain. This CDR3 spans 13 amino acids. The V gene lost 0 bases and the J gene lost 5 bases, with 8 bases spanning the gap. Germline CDR1 reads MNHEY; CDR2 reads SVGAGI. The CDR3 spells CASSYSSQNEQYF. DNA of the CDR3: TGTGCCAGCAGTTACTCGTCGCAAAACGAGCAGTACTTC.

This clone was recorded once. The CDR3 here is CARDAAYEQYF. CDR3 bases: TGTGCCAGGGACGCAGCCTACGAGCAGTACTTC. The chain has TRBV6-5 and TRBJ2-7; no reliable D call. The germline V and J ends were trimmed by 9 bases and 2 bases, with 8 bases remaining between them. The CDR3 extends over 11 amino acids. Germline V gene sequence: CDR1 MNHEY, CDR2 SVGAGI.

Note on this clone: The same CDR3 arises from other DNA sequences in this sample as well. V and J are TRBV4-1 and TRBJ1-2; D remains unclear. V shed 0 bases and J shed 4 bases, with 12 bases lying between them. The CDR3 has 15 amino acids. CDR1 and CDR2 (germline): MGHRA, YSYEKL. The CDR3 DNA follows: TGCGCCAGCAGCCAAGATCGGGGTTCCGGCTATGGCTACACCTTC. Translation gives CASSQDRGSGYGYTF.

This rearrangement joins TRBV6-1 to TRBJ1-5; the D gene is possibly TRBD1 (6 bases). The CDR3 runs to 15 residues. CDR1 is MNHNS, CDR2 SASEGT, per germline. Trimming removed 6 bases at V and 3 bases at J, with 15 bases between. The CDR3 nucleotides are TGTGCCAGCAGAACAGGGAATAGGGTCAATCAGCCCCAGCATTTT. Amino acid sequence: CASRTGNRVNQPQHF.

This chain connects TRBV6-1 to TRBJ1-2; D perhaps matches TRBD1 (6 bases). This CDR3 is built from 16 residues. V gave up 2 bases and J gave up 6 bases, with 19 bases separating them. Germline-derived CDR1 and CDR2 are MNHNS and SASEGT. The CDR3 DNA sequence: TGTGCCAGCAGTGAAACGCCCAAACAGGGCGGACATGGCTACACCTTC. Its protein is CASSETPKQGGHGYTF.

The chain uses TRBV29-1 and TRBJ2-1; the match to TRBD1 covers 9 bases. V lost 6 bases, J lost 6 bases, and 6 bases stayed unmatched. CDR1 is SQVTM, CDR2 ANQGSEA, per germline. This CDR3 spans 13 amino acids. This CDR3 is CSVTGGRSNEQFF. CDR3 in DNA: TGCAGCGTGACAGGGGGTCGCAGCAATGAGCAGTTCTTC.

This clone came up once. The genes are TRBV9 and TRBJ1-2; 7 bases are a match to TRBD1. The CDR3 sequence is 15 residues long. V was clipped by 4 bases and J by 4 bases; unmatched bases: 10. The germline V gene has CDR1 SGDLS and CDR2 YYNGEE. CDR3 DNA sequence: TGTGCCAGCAGCCTAACGGGACAGACGTTCTATGGCTACACCTTC. Protein product: CASSLTGQTFYGYTF.

V is TRBV28 and J is TRBJ1-2; 8 bases are a match to TRBD1. J lost 1 base, V lost 1 base, and 5 bases had no gene match. This CDR3 has 16 amino acids. Looked up from germline, CDR1 is MDHEN and CDR2 is SYDVKM. This CDR3 is CASSLLSGGNNYGYTF. The CDR3 DNA reads TGTGCCAGCAGTTTATTATCAGGGGGCAATAACTATGGCTACACCTTC.

V is TRBV5-1 and J is TRBJ2-7; D gene ambiguous. The V end lost 3 bases, the J end lost 4 bases, and 11 bases lay between the germline ends. The CDR3 contains 13 residues. The germline CDR1 and CDR2 sequences are SGHRS and YFSETQ. CDR3 sequence: CASSSDPEYEQYF. The CDR3 DNA sequence: TGCGCCAGCAGCTCCGACCCGGAATACGAGCAGTACTTC.

With respect to this clone: Different DNA sequences within this sample yield the same CDR3. V and J are TRBV28 and TRBJ2-2; 9 bases map to TRBD1. After removal of 6 bases from V and 7 bases from J, the junction contained 6 bases not matched to a gene. Germline loops: CDR1 MDHEN, CDR2 SYDVKM. This CDR3 comprises 14 residues. The CDR3 loop reads CASSPTGGGGELFF. The DNA of the CDR3 is TGTGCCAGCAGCCCAACAGGGGGCGGCGGGGAGCTGTTTTTT.

This chain connects TRBV6-5 to TRBJ2-7; the D is unclear. Germline CDR1 is MNHEY and CDR2 is SVGAGI. The CDR3 sequence is 13 residues long. V was clipped by 9 bases and J by 3 bases, with 15 bases between them. CDR3 coding DNA: TGTGCCAGTGGCGTAGGAGCTTACTACGAGCAGTACTTC. Protein product: CASGVGAYYEQYF.

V usage is TRBV6-1 and J usage is TRBJ2-7, with TRBD1 identical over 7 bases. This CDR3 comprises 14 residues. Germline lookup yields CDR1 MNHNS and CDR2 SASEGT. J gave up 3 bases and V 4 bases, and 6 bases lay outside the gene matches. CDR3 bases: TGTGCCAGCAGTGTCGGACAGGTTCTCTACGAGCAGTACTTC. Its protein is CASSVGQVLYEQYF.

The chain links TRBV29-1 to TRBJ2-7; 9 bases map to TRBD1. The V gene's germline CDR1 is SQVTM and CDR2 ANQGSEA. Germline trimming cut 5 bases from V and 5 bases from J; bases unmatched to any gene: 7. CDR3 length: 13 residues. This CDR3 reads CSVLGTGNHEQYF. CDR3 sequence (DNA): TGCAGCGTTCTGGGGACAGGGAACCACGAGCAGTACTTC.

The chain carries TRBV4-3 and TRBJ2-1; no firm D call. V was cut by 4 bases and J by 6 bases, with 10 bases left in between. The CDR3 runs 13 residues. Per the germline V gene, CDR1 is LGHNA and CDR2 is YSLEER. Here the CDR3 reads CASSPLGVNEQFF. The CDR3 coding sequence is TGCGCCAGCAGCCCCCTCGGCGTCAATGAGCAGTTCTTC.

As to this clone: Other nucleotide sequences from this sample produce the same CDR3. The chain combines TRBV27 with TRBJ1-5; perhaps TRBD1 as D (5 bases). This CDR3 region has 14 residues. V lost 3 bases to trimming and J lost 5 bases, with 11 bases between them. Germline CDR1 and CDR2: MNHEY and SMNVEV (reference sequence). CDR3: CASSFRDRDQPQHF. CDR3 nucleotides: TGTGCCAGCAGTTTCCGCGACAGAGATCAGCCCCAGCATTTT.

The chain has TRBV9 and TRBJ2-1; 7 positions agree with TRBD2. The V gene's germline CDR1 is SGDLS and CDR2 YYNGEE. V trimming: 0 bases; J trimming: 2 bases; junction bases outside the gene matches: 11. This CDR3 comprises 18 residues. In nucleotides, the CDR3 is TGTGCCAGCAGCGTAGCGACCGGGACTACCAGAGCCTACAATGAGCAGTTCTTC. Protein product: CASSVATGTTRAYNEQFF.

This chain joins TRBV10-3 and TRBJ2-1; 12 bases match TRBD2. V lost 7 bases, J lost 10 bases, and 5 bases stayed unmatched. The CDR3 consists of 13 residues. Germline-derived CDR1 and CDR2 are ENHRY and SYGVKD. The CDR3 spells CAIKGLAGGEQFF. The CDR3 nucleotides read TGTGCCATCAAGGGGCTAGCGGGAGGGGAGCAGTTCTTC.

The chain couples TRBV10-1 to TRBJ2-7, with 7 bases matching TRBD1. The CDR3 is 15 amino acids. V shed 8 bases and J 3 bases; nucleotides not matched to a gene: 13. The germline V gene encodes CDR1 WNHNN and CDR2 SYGVQD (reference sequence). The CDR3 loop is CASDKKDRPDYEQYF. The CDR3 region has the DNA TGCGCCAGCGATAAAAAGGACAGGCCCGACTACGAGCAGTACTTC.

The chain uses TRBV27 and TRBJ1-3; no firm D call. CDR3 length: 14 residues. The germline V and J ends were trimmed by 2 bases and 1 base, with 6 bases remaining between them. The germline gives CDR1 MNHEY, CDR2 SMNVEV (reference sequence). In DNA form, the CDR3 reads TGTGCCAGCAGTTTAGCCGCGTCTGGAAACACCATATATTTT. This codes for CASSLAASGNTIYF.

The chain has TRBV28 and TRBJ2-3, with 8 bases lining up with TRBD1. The CDR3 consists of 17 residues. Germline V lookup: CDR1 MDHEN, CDR2 SYDVKM. Losses at the gene ends were 2 bases for V and 2 bases for J; bases not matched to a gene: 9. The CDR3 loop is CASSLVGQGVYTDTQYF. The CDR3 DNA reads TGTGCCAGCAGTTTAGTCGGACAGGGCGTATACACAGATACGCAGTATTTT.